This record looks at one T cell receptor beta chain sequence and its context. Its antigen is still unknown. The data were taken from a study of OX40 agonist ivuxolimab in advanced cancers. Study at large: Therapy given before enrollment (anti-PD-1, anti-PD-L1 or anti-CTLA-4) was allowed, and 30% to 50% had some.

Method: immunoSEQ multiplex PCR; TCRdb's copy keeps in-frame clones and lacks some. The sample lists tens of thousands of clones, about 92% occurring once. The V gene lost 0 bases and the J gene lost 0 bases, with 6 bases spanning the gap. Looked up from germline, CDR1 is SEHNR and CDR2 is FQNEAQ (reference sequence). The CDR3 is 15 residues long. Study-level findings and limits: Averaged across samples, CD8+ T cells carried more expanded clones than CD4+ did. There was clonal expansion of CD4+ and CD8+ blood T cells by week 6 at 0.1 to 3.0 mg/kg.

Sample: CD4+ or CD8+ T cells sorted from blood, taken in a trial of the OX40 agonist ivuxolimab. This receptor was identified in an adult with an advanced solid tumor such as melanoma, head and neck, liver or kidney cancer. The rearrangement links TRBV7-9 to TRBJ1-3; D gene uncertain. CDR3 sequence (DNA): TGTGCCAGCAGCTTAGCAGGAGGCTCTGGAAACACCATATATTTT. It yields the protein CASSLAGGSGNTIYF.